This entry lists 21 T cell receptor beta chains sequenced from one sample in a study of metastatic and nonmetastatic thyroid tumors (dated by TCRdb to the early 2020s). Before undergoing thyroid surgery, none of the patients had been given any kind of treatment. The method was PCR. The sequencing machine was an Illumina HiSeq 4000. The raw public reads went through TCRdb reprocessing: fastp at Q25, MiXCR clone calling, in-frame beta chains kept. For this sample there are about 19,000 clones; roughly 15% appear just once. The biggest ten clones account for around 20% of the sample. The sample was blood. All receptors derive from a male donor with papillary thyroid cancer or a benign thyroid nodule (not recorded which). Some clones in this sample may be carry-over from other donors' samples.

This clone has at least ten counts. This sequence joins TRBV15 and TRBJ2-7; the D is unclear. Germline loops: CDR1 LNHNV, CDR2 YYDKDF (reference sequence). The CDR3 length is 14 residues. The V and J ends lost 1 base and 9 bases respectively, with 16 bases between them. The CDR3 coding sequence is TGTGCCACCAGCAGAGGTAGGATCGGTCCGGCGCAGTACTTC. This gives the protein CATSRGRIGPAQYF.

In its sample, this clone was seen a few times. At one of its ends the junction is not consistent with the germline gene, which may arise from a read error. The chain joins TRBV6-4 to TRBJ2-1, with a weak D call TRBD2 (6 bases). Germline CDR1 and CDR2: MRHNA and SNTAGT. The CDR3 contains 15 residues. The CDR3 coding sequence is TGTGCCAGCAGTAAACTAGCTGGATGGGGCAATGAGCATTTCTTC. Its translation is CASSKLAGWGNEHFF.

This clone was detected ten times or more. The rearrangement links TRBV6-4 to TRBJ2-3; D ambiguous. V was cut by 2 bases and J by 0 bases, with 3 bases left in between. Germline CDR1 and CDR2: MRHNA and SNTAGT. The CDR3 is made up of 13 amino acids. CDR3 nucleotide sequence: TGTGCCAGCAGTGACGGGAGCACAGATACGCAGTATTTT. Amino acid sequence: CASSDGSTDTQYF.

This clone is medium-sized by share. The chain is built from TRBV5-1 and TRBJ1-4, with 9 bases identical to TRBD1. From germline, CDR1 is SGHRS and CDR2 YFSETQ. V trimming: 2 bases; J trimming: 4 bases; junction bases outside the gene matches: 3. This CDR3 region has 15 residues. CDR3 nucleotide sequence: TGCGCCAGCAGCTTACAGGGGGCGGATAATGAAAAACTGTTTTTT. Protein: CASSLQGADNEKLFF.

This clone was observed at least ten times. Relative to the germline gene, one junction end is altered; a read error may explain this. The chain couples TRBV27 to TRBJ2-1; 8 nucleotides agree with TRBD2. CDR1 MNHEY and CDR2 SMNVEV come from the germline V gene (reference sequence). CDR3 size: 16 residues. The CDR3 loop is CTSSLQTSGTTICEFF. As DNA, the CDR3 is TGTACCAGCAGTTTACAAACTAGCGGAACAACAATTTGCGAGTTCTTC.

This clone has at least ten counts. The CDR3 nucleotides read TGCAGTGCTAGGAGCAGGGTTTGGGGGGCTGAAGCTTTCTTT. This codes for CSARSRVWGAEAFF. This chain uses TRBV20-1 with TRBJ1-1, with a weak D call TRBD1 (5 bases). The CDR3 runs 14 residues. Germline V lookup: CDR1 DFQATT, CDR2 SNEGSKA (reference sequence). V was pared by 3 bases and J by 6 bases, with 17 bases between.

This clone was observed many times. V usage is TRBV29-1 and J usage is TRBJ2-1; TRBD2 aligns across 8 bases. The V gene's germline CDR1 is SQVTM and CDR2 ANQGSEA. This CDR3 is built from 13 residues. Trimming at V came to 5 bases and at J to 1 base, leaving 1 base not matched to a gene. The CDR3 here is CSVRLASYNEQFF. The CDR3, as DNA: TGCAGCGTTCGACTAGCGTCCTACAATGAGCAGTTCTTC.

This clone came up once. The V and J genes are TRBV5-1 and TRBJ2-6, with D perhaps being TRBD1 or TRBD2 (5 bases each). Germline V gene data show CDR1 as SGHRS and CDR2 as YFSETQ. CDR3 length: 14 residues. Trimming removed 6 bases from V and 2 bases from J, with 9 bases in between. CDR3 residues: CASTGSAGANVLTF. Written as DNA, the CDR3 is TGCGCCAGCACAGGGAGCGCTGGGGCCAACGTCCTGACTTTC.

This clone showed up many times. The chain employs TRBV2 and TRBJ2-1; possible D gene TRBD2, 6 bases. Trimming left V 11 bases short and J 2 bases short, with 22 bases between. Germline CDR1 SNHLY, CDR2 FYNNEI. The CDR3 covers 16 residues. DNA of the CDR3: TGTGCCGGGTATAGTGGGACTCCCCAAGCCTACAATGAGCAGTTCTTC. Protein sequence: CAGYSGTPQAYNEQFF.

This clone was counted ten times or more. The chain couples TRBV10-2 to TRBJ1-6; D is uncertain. CDR1 and CDR2 (germline): WSHSY, SAAADI. This CDR3 comprises 14 residues. Between the trimmed V and J ends, which lost 4 bases and 6 bases, there was a span of 10 bases. The CDR3 sequence: CASSGLRLNSPLHF. CDR3 in DNA: TGCGCCAGCAGTGGTCTGAGGCTTAATTCACCCCTCCACTTT.

This clone was seen at least ten times. The chain carries TRBV2 and TRBJ2-3; D is unresolved. Germline V gene data show CDR1 as SNHLY and CDR2 as FYNNEI. V dropped 7 bases and J dropped 3 bases, with 14 bases sitting between them. The CDR3 length is 14 residues. The CDR3 DNA reads TGTGCCAGCATGGTCCCTAGTAGGACAGATACGCAGTATTTT. It specifies CASMVPSRTDTQYF.

This clone appeared many times. The chain has TRBV20-1 and TRBJ2-2, with TRBD2 as a possible D gene (5 bases). V lost 1 base and J 1 base, leaving 10 bases between the germline ends. Germline V lookup: CDR1 DFQATT, CDR2 SNEGSKA (reference sequence). The CDR3 contains 15 residues. The CDR3 region is CSARGIALNTGELFF. Here the CDR3 DNA reads TGCAGTGCTAGAGGGATAGCGCTGAACACCGGGGAGCTGTTTTTT.

Note on this clone: A read error may account for a junction end that differs from germline. The chain recombines TRBV3-1 with TRBJ1-1; the match to TRBD1 covers 8 bases. Germline V gene data show CDR1 as LGHDT and CDR2 as YNNKEL (reference sequence). The CDR3 consists of 18 residues. CDR3 nucleotides: TGTACCAGCAGCCGCCAGTGGGGACAGGCTCCTGCGAGCGCTGAAGCTTTCTTT. Its translation is CTSSRQWGQAPASAEAFF.

This clone was counted ten times or more. The J gene is TRBJ1-1, the V gene TRBV5-4; D unresolved. The germline CDR1 and CDR2 sequences are SGHNT and YYREEE (reference sequence). Trimming shortened V by 4 bases and J by 1 base, and 8 bases separated the two germline ends. This CDR3 contains 13 residues. Here the CDR3 reads CASSVLKNTEAFF. The CDR3 coding sequence is TGTGCCAGCAGCGTTTTAAAGAACACTGAAGCTTTCTTT.

This clone was recorded at least ten times. Germline and junction disagree at one end, which may indicate a read error. For the CDR3, the DNA is TGTGCCAGCAGCTTAGGGGGGACAGTAGCGCTAAGTTTC. Protein product: CASSLGGTVALSF. This chain joins TRBV7-2 and TRBJ2-6, with 7 bases fitting TRBD1. The V gene's germline CDR1 is SGHTA and CDR2 FQGNSA. The CDR3 is 13 amino acids.

The genes are TRBV4-3 and TRBJ1-5; possible D gene TRBD1, 5 bases. Germline V CDR1 and CDR2: LGHNA, YSLEER. The CDR3 runs 15 residues. V lost 4 bases and J lost 4, with 14 bases in between. The CDR3 DNA reads TGCGCCAGCAGCCGAGCAACGGGGCTTAATCAGCCCCAGCATTTT. It translates to CASSRATGLNQPQHF.

Ten or more counts support this clone. The rearrangement joins TRBV29-1 to TRBJ1-3; D might be TRBD1 (6 bases). Trimming took 7 bases from V and 7 from J, leaving 14 bases between them. This CDR3 has 12 amino acids. Germline CDR1 is SQVTM and CDR2 is ANQGSEA. The CDR3 DNA sequence: TGCAGCGGCTTACAGGGTTCGAACACCATATATTTT. Translation: CSGLQGSNTIYF.

This clone was seen many times. Other DNA sequences in the sample encode the same CDR3. This chain uses TRBV28 with TRBJ2-1, with 10 nucleotides matching TRBD1. V trimming: 4 bases; J trimming: 0 bases; junction bases outside the gene matches: 12. CDR1 is MDHEN and CDR2 is SYDVKM in the germline V gene. The CDR3 is 19 amino acids. The DNA for the CDR3 is TGTGCCAGCAGTTCACTCGGGACAGGGGTCCGAATCTCCTACAATGAGCAGTTCTTC. Its protein product is CASSSLGTGVRISYNEQFF.

This clone was counted many times. This may arise from a read error, as a much more abundant clone is one base away. The chain has TRBV30 and TRBJ1-6; D not resolved. The CDR3 sequence is 15 residues long. The germline V gene encodes CDR1 GTSNPN and CDR2 SVGIG (reference sequence). The CDR3 bases are TGTGCCTGGAGCACGGGGAGCTCCTATAATTCACCCCCCCACTTT. Translating gives CAWSTGSSYNSPPHF.

The table lists this clone with many counts. The chain employs TRBV7-9 and TRBJ1-1, with D unresolved. V dropped 1 base and J dropped 0 bases, with 3 bases sitting between them. Germline CDR1 and CDR2: SEHNR and FQNEAQ (reference sequence). The CDR3 extends over 13 amino acids. Written as DNA, the CDR3 is TGTGCCAGCAGCTTAGACATGAACACTGAAGCTTTCTTT. Its translation: CASSLDMNTEAFF. Using reference TRBV7-9 and TRBJ1-1 for the parts outside the CDR3, the full variable domain is DTGVSQNPRHKITKRGQNVTFRCDPISEHNRLYWYRQTLGQGPEFLTYFQNEAQLEKSRLLSDRFSAERPKGSFSTLEIQRTEQGDSAMYLCASSLDMNTEAFFGQGTRLTVV.

This clone was seen repeatedly, ten times or more. V is TRBV12-3 or TRBV12-4 and J is TRBJ1-5, with D unresolved. V was trimmed by 3 bases and J by 2 bases, leaving 14 bases between them. The CDR3 is 16 amino acids. In DNA form, the CDR3 reads TGTGCCAGCAGTTTCAGAGGTCAGGAGGGCAATCAGCCCCAGCATTTT. Translated: CASSFRGQEGNQPQHF.